This TCR beta chain was recovered during a study of blood T cell repertoires in COVID-19. Study in general: Sites across the United States, Italy and Spain contributed samples from acute and convalescent COVID-19. T cells, B-cell-depleted T cells, or PBMCs provided the cDNA or gDNA that served as material.

Recruited during active infection, patients (from Seattle) were subsequently followed longitudinally. Original methodology: For nucleated cells, counts were estimated from reference gene primer amplification. Sequencing used immunoSEQ multiplex PCR; TCRdb keeps in-frame clones, though not all of them. The V and J calls and clone size come from that table; D and trimming were worked out from the DNA. Of under 400,000 clones in the sample, about 89% were seen once. Germline lookup yields CDR1 MGHRA and CDR2 YSYEKL. CDR3 size: 15 residues. The germline V and J ends were trimmed by 1 base and 2 bases, with 9 bases remaining between them. This clone showed up just a few times.

This receptor was taken from a woman aged 25 to 39 with COVID-19, enrolled during active disease. The chain couples TRBV4-1 to TRBJ1-5, with a tentative D call TRBD1 (6 bases). Source material: peripheral blood. CDR3: CASSQVRQGNQPQHF. Written as DNA, the CDR3 is TGCGCCAGCAGCCAAGTTAGACAGGGCAATCAGCCCCAGCATTTT.